Given below is one T cell receptor (beta chain) in context. This clonotype was seen only a few times. One base away there is no much larger clone; base qualities are not given. TCR cDNA was synthesized by 5'RACE template switching, which introduced a universal primer site and unique molecular identifiers. Priming for cDNA synthesis came from both the TCR alpha and TCR beta constant segments. Two PCR steps were used to amplify libraries, with sample barcodes and sequencing adapters being added in the second step. Sequencing of libraries was performed on Illumina HiSeq 2500 (2x100 bp) or NovaSeq (2x150 bp). Regarding the original processing steps: Reads were demultiplexed and collapsed into UMI consensus sequences with MIGEC, and V(D)J alignment was performed with MiXCR. Clonotypes responding to the vaccine were identified with edgeR on replicate PBMC samples, with the criteria of FDR below 0.01 and a log2 fold change above 5 up to day 15. CD4 or CD8 identity was assigned to each bulk clonotype according to whether the clonotype was present at higher abundance in the sequenced CD4 repertoire or the sequenced CD8 repertoire. A clonotype counted as NS4B-specific if enriched at least 10-fold in dextramer-positive versus dextramer-negative fractions, with CD4-biased clonotypes left out. TCRdb redid the processing of the public reads, applying fastp at Q25 and MiXCR, and retained in-frame beta chains. Each entry is one CDR3 protein sequence, shown with its most common DNA and genes. The V and J calls reflect TCRdb's pipeline rather than the authors' work. The sample contains 65,000 to 90,000 distinct CDR3 sequences, roughly 14% of them found a single time. Around 24% of the sample belongs to the ten largest clones.

The germline V and J ends show losses of 6 bases and 1 base respectively, and no gene match explains 1 base of the junction. Including the terminal cysteine and phenylalanine, the CDR3 comprises 14 residues. Of the read, only the CDR3 DNA is kept; its 42 bases are in frame from base 1. CDR1 MNHNS and CDR2 SASEGT were looked up in the germline V gene. According to the study, the label for this sample's treatment or condition signals: live attenuated yellow fever vaccine strain. PBMCs were isolated from peripheral blood using a standard Ficoll-Paque protocol. Epitope-specific CD8 T cells were sorted with a dextramer loaded with the yellow fever NS4B epitope peptide, together with anti-CD3 and anti-CD8 staining. TriZol was used to extract RNA from bulk PBMCs, from CD4 and CD8 fractions, and from dextramer-positive and dextramer-negative fractions. The sample belongs to a study of T cells after yellow fever vaccination (dated by TCRdb to 2018 to 2020). Looking at the study overall: The SMART-Seq v4 Ultra Low Input RNA kit was used to prepare libraries from fractions with low cell numbers. To follow T-cell clones before and after both primary and booster YFV17D yellow fever vaccination, bulk TCR alpha and beta repertoires underwent longitudinal sequencing. Two healthy male donors, one aged 18 to 29 and one aged 30 to 39 years, were included in the cohort. Blood samples were taken at several timepoints before and after primary and secondary immunization, and bulk PBMC replicates and cell subsets were isolated. On the study overall, not on this receptor specifically: Because only a couple of donors were included in the study, the extent to which the findings can be generalized is limited. After the booster, most of the clones that had expanded following primary vaccination were detected again (around 95% of CD4 and roughly 88% of CD8), which suggests that memory was broadly maintained. Compared with the primary T-cell response, the secondary T-cell response was faster but weaker, reaching its peak on day 5 rather than on day 15. A small share of clonotypes occurred in both CD4 and CD8 compartments, likely arising from convergent recombination. Computational filtering was needed because FACS-sorted repertoires could contain abundant contaminating clonotypes from the bulk population.

The chain couples TRBV6-1 to TRBJ2-3, and 10 junctional nucleotides match TRBD2. The specimen was CD8+ T cells not binding an NS4B(214-222) dextramer, sorted from PBMCs, collected roughly 20 days after the first yellow fever vaccination. In the paper's terms, the cell subset or site label means: NS4B epitope dextramer-negative CD8 T cells. This TCR was recovered from a man aged 18 to 30 who received the YFV17D yellow fever vaccine. The DNA sequence is as follows: TGTGCCAGCAGCGGACTAGCGGGCACAGATACGCAGTATTTT. Its translation reads: CASSGLAGTDTQYF.